A single sample is the source of the 27 T cell receptor beta chains below, sequenced in a study of CD4+ T cells in melanoma (dated by TCRdb to the early 2020s). The library relied on the immunoSEQ multiplex PCR assay. Drawn from immuneACCESS, this table holds only the in-frame rearrangements with V and J called that TCRdb kept. Clones are partly lost; checked studies trace under half to an unresolved V gene and leave the rest unexplained. The table for this sample lists fewer than 11,000 clones; over 60% of them were counted only once. The ten largest clonotypes hold approximately 21% of the sample. The sample consisted of cells from a culture (not recorded whether cultured in vitro). The receptors originated from a human donor with melanoma.

The V call is TRBV30, the J call TRBJ1-3; 9 bases line up with TRBD1. The CDR3 spans 13 residues. Germline CDR1 GTSNPN, CDR2 SVGIG (reference sequence). Trimming took 5 bases from V and 8 from J; bases not matched to a gene: 7. The DNA for the CDR3 is TGTGCCTGGGGACAGGGGTTTGGGTACACCATATATTTT. It translates to CAWGQGFGYTIYF.

The V and J genes are TRBV7-9 and TRBJ1-3; D is uncertain. V dropped 2 bases and J dropped 0 bases, with 8 bases sitting between them. Germline V lookup: CDR1 SEHNR, CDR2 FQNEAQ (reference sequence). There are 15 residues in the CDR3. This CDR3 is CASSLSISSGNTIYF. Written as DNA, the CDR3 is TGTGCCAGCAGCTTATCCATCTCCTCTGGAAACACCATATATTTT.

The rearrangement joins TRBV6-5 to TRBJ2-7; tentatively, D is TRBD1 (6 bases). V shed 7 bases and J shed 2 bases, with 9 bases lying between them. The CDR3 length is 12 residues. Germline lookup yields CDR1 MNHEY and CDR2 SVGAGI. The CDR3 is CASTGTTYEQYF. CDR3 bases: TGTGCCAGCACCGGGACAACCTACGAGCAGTACTTC.

The chain carries TRBV30 and TRBJ2-1; perhaps TRBD2 as D (6 bases). The V gene lost 4 bases and the J gene lost 6 bases, with 10 bases spanning the gap. From germline, CDR1 is GTSNPN and CDR2 SVGIG (reference sequence). CDR3 length: 12 residues. The CDR3 DNA reads as TGTGCCTGGACAGGGAGGTTCAATGAGCAGTTCTTC. Its protein product is CAWTGRFNEQFF.

The chain combines TRBV11-2 with TRBJ1-6; a weak D match, TRBD1 (6 bases). The CDR3 spans 12 residues. The ends were cut back, 8 bases at V and 7 bases at J, with 9 bases in the middle. CDR1 is SGHAT, CDR2 FQNNGV, per germline. The CDR3 region is CASGQNNSPLHF. In nucleotides, the CDR3 is TGTGCCAGCGGACAGAACAATTCACCCCTCCACTTT.

The chain recombines TRBV10-2 with TRBJ1-2; 8 bases are shared with TRBD1. CDR3 length: 14 residues. Germline-derived CDR1 and CDR2 are WSHSY and SAAADI. The V segment lost 5 bases and the J segment 8 bases; nucleotides outside the gene matches: 10. CDR3 amino acids: CASSYGTGRMGYTF. The CDR3 DNA is TGCGCCAGCAGTTATGGGACAGGCCGAATGGGCTACACCTTC.

This clone was counted only a few times. The chain couples TRBV11-2 to TRBJ2-7; 7 positions agree with TRBD1. The CDR3 contains 14 residues. The V gene end was trimmed by 5 bases and the J gene end by 7 bases; junction bases not matched to a gene: 11. Germline values: CDR1 SGHAT, CDR2 FQNNGV. CDR3 residues: CASSRLGQRGEQYF. The DNA of the CDR3 is TGTGCCAGCAGCCGCCTGGGACAGCGCGGAGAGCAGTACTTC.

The chain links TRBV5-6 to TRBJ2-3; 10 positions match TRBD1. The CDR3 loop spans 15 amino acids. Germline-derived CDR1 and CDR2 are SGHDT and YYEEEE. V shed 3 bases and J 7 bases; nucleotides not matched to a gene: 8. In nucleotides, the CDR3 is TGTGCCAGCAGCTGGGGGACAGGGGACGGGAATACGCAGTATTTT. This sequence encodes CASSWGTGDGNTQYF.

The genes are TRBV3-1 (or the pseudogene TRBV3-2) and TRBJ1-2; D not certain. Germline V gene data show CDR1 as LGHDT and CDR2 as YNNKEL (reference sequence). The CDR3 extends over 13 amino acids. With 1 base removed from V and 1 base from J, the gap between germline ends came to 4 bases. This CDR3 reads CASSQAVNYGYTF. CDR3 DNA: TGTGCCAGCAGCCAAGCGGTTAACTATGGCTACACCTTC.

The chain is built from TRBV10-1 and TRBJ2-2; no clear D. This CDR3 comprises 11 residues. Germline CDR1 is WNHNN and CDR2 is SYGVQD (reference sequence). Trimming left V 6 bases short and J 3 bases short, with 2 bases between. The CDR3 coding sequence is TGCGCCAGCAGCCACACCGGGGAGCTGTTTTTT. Translated: CASSHTGELFF.

In this sample, this clone turned up a few times. This CDR3 reads CATSRGRGVTYNEQFF. The CDR3 region has the DNA TGTGCCACCAGCAGAGGCAGGGGAGTTACCTACAATGAGCAGTTCTTC. This rearrangement joins TRBV15 to TRBJ2-1; the D gene is possibly TRBD1 (6 bases). V was clipped by 1 base and J by 2 bases, with 12 bases between them. CDR1 LNHNV and CDR2 YYDKDF come from the germline V gene (reference sequence). CDR3 length equals 16 residues.

The rearrangement links TRBV9 to TRBJ2-7, with 8 bases aligning to TRBD1. J was trimmed by 3 bases and V by 0 bases; bases with no gene match: 2. CDR1 and CDR2 from the germline V gene are SGDLS and YYNGEE. CDR3 size: 14 residues. This CDR3 is CASSVGTGNYEQYF. In DNA form, the CDR3 reads TGTGCCAGCAGCGTAGGGACAGGGAACTACGAGCAGTACTTC.

A single count supports this clone. This chain connects TRBV3-1 (or the pseudogene TRBV3-2) to TRBJ1-4, with a possible D match to TRBD1 (5 bases). The CDR3 has 16 residues. Looked up from germline, CDR1 is LGHDT and CDR2 is YNNKEL (reference sequence). V lost 0 bases and J 7 bases, leaving 15 bases between the germline ends. The CDR3 nucleotides are TGTGCCAGCAGCCAAGATTTAGGGGCACGAGGTGAAAAACTGTTTTTT. Amino acid sequence: CASSQDLGARGEKLFF.

The V and J genes are TRBV11-2 and TRBJ2-2; 7 bases map to TRBD1. This CDR3 has 14 amino acids. V shed 5 bases, J shed 4 bases, and the junction held 4 bases outside the gene matches. The germline V gene has CDR1 SGHAT and CDR2 FQNNGV. Written as DNA, the CDR3 is TGTGCCAGCAGCCTACGGGACAGCACCGGGGAGCTGTTTTTT. Translation gives CASSLRDSTGELFF.

This clone was found a few times. V usage is TRBV20-1 and J usage is TRBJ2-7, with D perhaps matching TRBD1 (6 bases). The CDR3 extends over 11 amino acids. Germline V gene sequence: CDR1 DFQATT, CDR2 SNEGSKA (reference sequence). V dropped 5 bases and J dropped 4 bases, with 9 bases sitting between them. The CDR3 nucleotides are TGCAGTGCTGGGACAAGGTACGAGCAGTACTTC. It specifies CSAGTRYEQYF.

CDR3: CASNLGSGKGTGELFF. The CDR3 bases are TGTGCCAGCAACCTAGGGTCCGGGAAGGGAACCGGGGAGCTGTTTTTT. The V gene is TRBV5-4, the J gene TRBJ2-2, with a possible D match to TRBD2 (5 bases). The V gene's germline CDR1 is SGHNT and CDR2 YYREEE (reference sequence). This CDR3 has 16 residues. Trimming stripped 6 bases from V and 5 bases from J, with 20 bases between.

V gene TRBV3-1 (or the pseudogene TRBV3-2) combines with J gene TRBJ1-2; D is unclear. The CDR3 is 13 residues long. Trimming cost V 2 bases and J 8 bases, with 12 bases left between them. The germline CDR1 and CDR2 sequences are LGHDT and YNNKEL (reference sequence). This chain's CDR3 is CASSQLSLGGYTF. The CDR3 region has the DNA TGTGCCAGCAGCCAATTGAGCCTCGGGGGCTACACCTTC.

This sequence joins TRBV20-1 and TRBJ1-1; D is unclear. The germline V and J ends were trimmed by 7 bases and 1 base, with 7 bases remaining between them. CDR3 length: 11 amino acids. CDR1 and CDR2 (germline): DFQATT, SNEGSKA (reference sequence). The CDR3 DNA reads TGCAGTGTTGAGGGGAACACTGAAGCTTTCTTT. Residues: CSVEGNTEAFF.

The chain uses TRBV10-1 and TRBJ2-7; 12 bases line up with TRBD1. The junction had 6 bases not matched to a gene; V was cut back by 3 bases and J by 6 bases. CDR3 size: 15 residues. The V gene's germline CDR1 is WNHNN and CDR2 SYGVQD (reference sequence). The CDR3 bases are TGCGCCAGCAGTGATCCTGGGACAGGGGGCCGCGAGCAGTACTTC. Its translation is CASSDPGTGGREQYF.

This rearrangement joins TRBV30 to TRBJ1-1, with D unclear. Trimming took off 0 bases at V and 3 bases at J, with 8 bases between the two ends. Germline values: CDR1 GTSNPN, CDR2 SVGIG (reference sequence). This CDR3 comprises 13 residues. The CDR3 here is CAWSVGPYTEAFF. CDR3 coding DNA: TGTGCCTGGAGTGTTGGGCCGTACACTGAAGCTTTCTTT.

The gene calls are TRBV6-5 and TRBJ2-7; possible D gene TRBD1, 5 bases. The CDR3 runs 14 residues. In germline, CDR1 is MNHEY, CDR2 SVGAGI. V was pared by 7 bases and J by 0 bases, with 13 bases between. For the CDR3, the DNA is TGTGCCAGCACCGCAGGGCCTTTCTCCTACGAGCAGTACTTC. Its translation: CASTAGPFSYEQYF.

V is TRBV3-1 (or the pseudogene TRBV3-2) and J is TRBJ2-2; no firm D call. The CDR3 extends over 16 amino acids. Germline V gene data show CDR1 as LGHDT and CDR2 as YNNKEL (reference sequence). The V and J ends lost 3 bases and 10 bases respectively, with 21 bases between them. CDR3 residues: CASSHGDRASGLELFF. For the CDR3, the DNA is TGTGCCAGCAGCCATGGTGATAGGGCCTCTGGATTGGAGCTGTTTTTT.

The chain couples TRBV5-1 to TRBJ1-1; maybe TRBD1 (5 bases). Germline-derived CDR1 and CDR2 are SGHRS and YFSETQ. V was cut by 3 bases and J by 2 bases, with 17 bases left in between. This CDR3 spans 16 amino acids. The CDR3 protein is CASSSGLTGTNTEAFF. CDR3 nucleotide sequence: TGCGCCAGCAGCTCGGGGCTTACCGGGACCAACACTGAAGCTTTCTTT.

The chain is built from TRBV5-1 and TRBJ1-1; D not resolved. There are 13 residues in the CDR3. Germline V gene data show CDR1 as SGHRS and CDR2 as YFSETQ. The germline V and J ends were trimmed by 2 bases and 0 bases, with 5 bases remaining between them. DNA for the CDR3: TGCGCCAGCAGCTTAGGGCTGAACACTGAAGCTTTCTTT. Residues: CASSLGLNTEAFF.

This rearrangement joins TRBV2 to TRBJ1-6; tentatively, D is TRBD1 (5 bases). There are 13 residues in the CDR3. The ends were cut back, 2 bases at V and 9 bases at J, with 8 bases in the middle. The germline gives CDR1 SNHLY, CDR2 FYNNEI. CDR3 protein: CASSEWGPSPLHF. Written as DNA, the CDR3 is TGTGCCAGCAGTGAATGGGGACCTTCACCCCTCCACTTT.

The V and J genes are TRBV7-2 and TRBJ2-3, with no clear D. The germline CDR1 and CDR2 sequences are SGHTA and FQGNSA. Trimming took 5 bases from V and 9 from J, leaving 15 bases between them. The CDR3 contains 13 residues. The CDR3 DNA is TGTGCCAGCAGCCCCTGGGGTTCGGGCACGCAGTATTTT. It yields the protein CASSPWGSGTQYF.

The count of this clone is one. This chain joins TRBV5-1 and TRBJ1-2; 10 bases map to TRBD1. The CDR3 is 14 residues long. Looked up from germline, CDR1 is SGHRS and CDR2 is YFSETQ. Germline trimming cut 3 bases from V and 5 bases from J; bases unmatched to any gene: 4. The CDR3 loop reads CASSSGDRGYGYTF. CDR3 DNA: TGCGCCAGCAGCTCAGGGGACAGGGGATATGGCTACACCTTC.